The 8 T cell receptor beta chains below come from one sample, sequenced in a study of cytomegalovirus exposure and HLA in healthy donors. PCR employed 60 Vbeta and 13 Jbeta primers. Produced via immunoSEQ multiplex PCR; TCRdb's table is partial and in-frame only. The table lists about 130,000 clones, over 50% of them singletons, with around 1.6% in the top ten. Sequencing input: PBMCs. The receptors come from a human donor in good health.

The chain links TRBV21-1 to TRBJ2-5; TRBD2, as called in the table, went unchecked against the DNA. TRBV21-1 has pseudogene status. CDR3 length: 16 amino acids. The CDR3 loop reads CASSPSRLAVQETQYF. CDR3 nucleotide sequence: TGTGCCAGCAGCCCTTCCCGGCTAGCGGTACAAGAGACCCAGTACTTC.

A remark on this clone: One end of the junction varies from germline; a read error may be responsible. The genes are TRBV18 and TRBJ2-7; D perhaps matches TRBD1 (6 bases). This CDR3 comprises 17 residues. Germline V lookup: CDR1 KGHSH, CDR2 LQKENI. CDR3: CASSPLGTRQAAYEQYF. The DNA of the CDR3 is TGTGCCAGCTCCCCACTCGGAACTCGACAGGCAGCCTACGAGCAGTACTTC.

The genes are TRBV28 and TRBJ2-7; 7 bases are a match to TRBD1. V trimming: 6 bases; J trimming: 1 base; junction bases outside the gene matches: 6. The CDR3 is made up of 14 amino acids. Germline CDR1 is MDHEN and CDR2 is SYDVKM. The CDR3 DNA follows: TGTGCCAGCAGATACCGGGACAGTTCCTACGAGCAGTACTTC. Protein sequence: CASRYRDSSYEQYF.

V gene TRBV27 combines with J gene TRBJ2-7, with D perhaps TRBD2 (5 bases). The V end lost 2 bases, the J end lost 4 bases, and 15 bases lay between the germline ends. The CDR3 is 15 amino acids. From germline, CDR1 is MNHEY and CDR2 SMNVEV (reference sequence). CDR3 sequence reads: CASSLRGLISYEQYF. The DNA of the CDR3 is TGTGCCAGCAGTTTACGGGGTTTGATATCTTACGAGCAGTACTTC.

The chain recombines TRBV2 with TRBJ2-2; tentatively, D is TRBD2 (6 bases). This CDR3 region has 17 residues. Germline V CDR1 and CDR2: SNHLY, FYNNEI. Trimming pared 0 bases from V and 4 bases from J, leaving 15 bases between. CDR3 coding DNA: TGTGCCAGCAGTGAAGCCGTTCCGGGAGCGGGCACCGGGGAGCTGTTTTTT. This encodes CASSEAVPGAGTGELFF. Using reference TRBV2 and TRBJ2-2 for the parts outside the CDR3, the full variable domain is EPEVTQTPSHQVTQMGQEVILRCVPISNHLYFYWYRQILGQKVEFLVSFYNNEISEKSEIFDDQFSVERPDGSNFTLKIRSTKLEDSAMYFCASSEAVPGAGTGELFFGEGSRLTVL.

The chain joins TRBV28 to TRBJ2-2; D uncertain. V gave up 6 bases and J gave up 1 base, with 3 bases separating them. This CDR3 contains 12 residues. CDR1 MDHEN and CDR2 SYDVKM come from the germline V gene. Here the CDR3 DNA reads TGTGCCAGCAGCGGGAACACCGGGGAGCTGTTTTTT. It specifies CASSGNTGELFF.

The chain combines TRBV5-4 with TRBJ2-5; possibly TRBD1 for D (6 bases). Trimming took off 9 bases at V and 4 bases at J, with 16 bases between the two ends. Germline CDR1 SGHNT, CDR2 YYREEE (reference sequence). CDR3 size: 13 residues. DNA for the CDR3: TGTGCCACCCAGCAGAGCAGGGGAGAGACCCAGTACTTC. Residues: CATQQSRGETQYF. Complete variable domain (other parts from reference TRBV5-4 and TRBJ2-5): ETGVTQSPTHLIKTRGQQVTLRCSSQSGHNTVSWYQQALGQGPQFIFQYYREEENGRGNFPPRFSGLQFPNYSSELNVNALELDDSALYLCATQQSRGETQYFGPGTRLLVL.

The chain carries TRBV11-2 and TRBJ2-1; D remains unclear. This CDR3 is 11 amino acids long. Trimming pared 2 bases from V and 9 bases from J, leaving 5 bases between. The germline CDR1 and CDR2 sequences are SGHAT and FQNNGV. As DNA, the CDR3 is TGTGCCAGCAGCTTAAATCTTGAGCAGTTCTTC. This sequence encodes CASSLNLEQFF.